These T cell receptor beta chains were read from a single sample in a study of vaccination and CD4 T cells after COVID-19. MiXCR, applied by TCRdb to the PCR reads, yields one record per CDR3 protein. This table has roughly 6,400 distinct CDR3 sequences, over 20% appearing once. The antigens for these receptors are not known. The sequenced sample consisted of CD4+ T cells from blood, cultured in vitro. These receptors were obtained from a human donor in good health. Each CDR3 is given with its conserved first and last residue. D genes are given only for firm matches. Clone size appears in some rows only: once, few, many, or a class for an expanded clone.

NA,TRBD1,TRBV27,TRBJ1-1,CGSSSGTVTEAFF,TGTGGCAGCAGTTCAGGGACAGTCACTGAAGCTTTCTTT
NA,NA,TRBV7-9,TRBJ1-2,CAGSLSHGYTF,TGTGCCGGCAGCTTGTCCCATGGCTACACCTTC
NA,NA,TRBV29-1,TRBJ1-2,CSVEDSAGFDGYTF,TGCAGCGTTGAAGATTCCGCGGGGTTCGATGGCTACACCTTC
few,NA,TRBV20-1,TRBJ1-2,CSARASFYGYTF,TGCAGTGCTAGAGCCTCTTTCTATGGCTACACCTTC
NA,NA,TRBV5-1,TRBJ2-3,CASSLTLTGTSTDTQYF,TGCGCCAGCAGCTTGACCTTAACAGGCACTAGCACAGATACGCAGTATTTT
NA,TRBD1,TRBV28,TRBJ2-7,CASSAPGQGVYEQYF,TGTGCCAGCAGCGCTCCGGGACAGGGGGTTTACGAGCAGTACTTC
few,TRBD2,TRBV12-3/TRBV12-4,TRBJ2-5,CASNLGGAEETQYF,TGTGCCAGCAACTTGGGAGGGGCCGAGGAGACCCAGTACTTC
medium-sized,NA,TRBV2,TRBJ1-2,CASGGGDYGYTF,TGTGCCAGCGGCGGGGGGGACTATGGCTACACCTTC
NA,NA,TRBV5-1,TRBJ2-3,CASSLGVGPDTQYF,TGCGCCAGCAGCTTGGGGGTCGGCCCAGATACGCAGTATTTT
few,NA,TRBV7-3,TRBJ1-5,CASSIDRNQPQHF,TGTGCCAGCAGCATAGACAGGAATCAGCCCCAGCATTTT
medium-sized,TRBD1,TRBV20-1,TRBJ1-3,CSVPGQGPIYF,TGCAGTGTCCCCGGACAGGGACCAATATATTTT
NA,TRBD2,TRBV12-3/TRBV12-4,TRBJ2-1,CASSLRGLAGAYNEQFF,TGTGCCAGCAGTTTAAGGGGGCTAGCGGGGGCCTACAATGAGCAGTTCTTC
medium-sized,TRBD1,TRBV27,TRBJ1-1,CASRAAGGLAEAFF,TGTGCCAGCAGGGCGGCAGGGGGCCTTGCTGAAGCTTTCTTT
few,NA,TRBV19,TRBJ2-5,CASSRGTARLLETQYF,TGTGCCAGTAGTAGAGGGACGGCGAGGTTGTTAGAGACCCAGTACTTC
NA,NA,TRBV5-1,TRBJ2-1,CASSLERTKGQFF,TGCGCCAGCAGCTTAGAACGAACGAAAGGGCAGTTCTTC
NA,NA,TRBV6-5,TRBJ1-5,CASSYSPPGRFFQPQHF,TGTGCCAGCAGTTACAGTCCACCGGGACGCTTTTTTCAGCCCCAGCATTTT
NA,TRBD1,TRBV7-9,TRBJ2-3,CASSYPGTGTDTQYF,TGTGCCAGCAGCTACCCCGGGACAGGGACAGATACGCAGTATTTT
NA,TRBD1,TRBV6-1,TRBJ1-3,CASSDRNRGMAIYF,TGTGCCAGCAGTGATCGGAACAGGGGAATGGCCATATATTTT
medium-sized,NA,TRBV6-1,TRBJ1-5,CASIRAGQSLYSNQPQHF,TGTGCCAGCATCCGCGCAGGACAGTCCTTATATAGCAATCAGCCCCAGCATTTT
few,NA,TRBV7-3,TRBJ2-3,CASSPSSTDTQYF,TGTGCCAGCAGCCCATCTAGCACAGATACGCAGTATTTT
NA,TRBD1,TRBV19,TRBJ1-2,CASSRAGTGGSLRGYTF,TGTGCCAGTAGTAGGGCGGGGACAGGTGGCTCTCTTCGTGGCTACACCTTC
NA,TRBD1,TRBV19,TRBJ1-2,CASRTTGAPSYGYTF,TGTGCCAGTAGGACTACAGGGGCTCCAAGCTATGGCTACACCTTC
NA,TRBD1,TRBV19,TRBJ2-7,CASSPQGQGFYEQYF,TGTGCCAGTAGTCCTCAGGGACAGGGTTTCTACGAGCAGTACTTC
few,NA,TRBV29-1,TRBJ2-3,CSAKNRGGTDTQYF,TGCAGCGCTAAGAACAGGGGAGGGACAGATACGCAGTATTTT
few,NA,TRBV20-1,TRBJ2-2,CSAMSGRDTGELFF,TGCAGTGCTATGTCCGGGCGCGACACCGGGGAGCTGTTTTTT
NA,NA,TRBV19,TRBJ2-7,CASSIQGGFGREQYF,TGTGCCAGTAGTATTCAGGGGGGCTTTGGCCGCGAGCAGTACTTC
hyperexpanded,NA,TRBV7-6,TRBJ2-4,CASSLEPGTIQYF,TGTGCCAGCAGCTTAGAACCGGGTACCATTCAGTACTTC
large,NA,TRBV7-2,TRBJ1-1,CARDRRETNTEAFF,TGTGCCCGAGACCGGAGGGAAACGAACACTGAAGCTTTCTTT
NA,TRBD1,TRBV18,TRBJ1-5,CASSLGGQRNQPQHF,TGTGCCAGCTCACTCGGGGGACAGCGCAATCAGCCCCAGCATTTT
NA,NA,TRBV2,TRBJ2-7,CASSEAPIFAAGNLYEQYF,TGTGCCAGCAGTGAAGCGCCAATCTTCGCGGCGGGCAACCTCTACGAGCAGTACTTC